This TCR beta chain emerged from a study of cytomegalovirus exposure and HLA in healthy donors. The PCR used 60 Vbeta and 13 Jbeta primers. This table comes from immunoSEQ multiplex PCR, and its TCRdb copy is limited to in-frame clones, with some not included. Of roughly 100,000 clones listed, 75% to 90% are singletons. Germline loops: CDR1 MNHNS, CDR2 SASEGT. V was pared by 6 bases and J by 1 base, with 7 bases between. The CDR3 is made up of 12 amino acids. The sequence came from a man in his thirties or forties in good health and CMV-seropositive. Source material: PBMCs. This chain joins TRBV6-1 and TRBJ2-7, with a weak D call TRBD2 (6 bases). For the CDR3, the DNA is TGTGCCAGCAGGGGAGGTTCCTACGAGCAGTACTTC. Its translation is CASRGGSYEQYF.